Included here is one TCR beta chain sequence, with context. This clone was seen only a few times. Its antigen is unknown. Per-nucleotide qualities are absent, and no much larger clonotype sits a single base away. The immunoSEQ Assay, a bias-controlled multiplex PCR, was used to amplify TCRbeta CDR3 regions from genomic DNA. The original methods were these. The number of nucleated cells in each sample was estimated by amplification of reference gene primers within the assay. To quantify the absolute abundance of each unique TCRbeta CDR3 rearrangement, sequence reads were collapsed and filtered. For each sample, productive Simpson clonality was calculated as the square root of Simpson's diversity index across productive rearrangements. TCRdb retrieved this table from immuneACCESS and kept in-frame rearrangements only. Not all clones are present; in checked studies, unresolved V genes account for under half, and no reason is known for the remainder. V and J calls and clone size are copied from that table; D and trimming were computed from the DNA. This sample comprises 300,000 to 400,000 clones, around 87% of them detected only once. The leading ten clones occupy more than 0.8% of the sample.

This sample is drawn from a study of blood T cell repertoires in COVID-19 (dated by TCRdb to about 2020). Study-wide context: Collaborator samples came from the United States, Italy and Spain and covered acute and convalescent phases of COVID-19. The prospective study material was composed of cDNA or gDNA derived from T cells, B-cell-depleted T cells, or PBMCs. The samples were drawn from two sources: the first 160 participants of the ongoing ImmuneRACE study, and 1,000 to 1,500 subjects contributed by 6 global collaborators. Where HLA class I and class II types were available, the types were taken from metadata supplied by the sample provider, not from assay-based typing. The repertoires were made available in a free public database intended to serve as a resource for research on the immune response to SARS-CoV-2. Deeply sampled blood TCRbeta repertoires from subjects exposed to, actively infected with, or recovered from COVID-19 were included in the dataset. Sample metadata almost always included a de-identified subject ID, COVID-19 status, age in years and sex. What the study reported, not specific to this receptor: Clinical and demographic metadata were provided uncurated, with the amount varying by source and participant.

From cysteine to phenylalanine, the CDR3 is 18 amino acids long. Here the CDR3 DNA is all that survives: 54 bases in frame from base 1. From the germline V gene, CDR1 is MDHEN and CDR2 is SYDVKM. Clipping removes 1 base from V and 9 bases from J, with 14 as the unmatched junction base count. In the prospective study, participants were about 18 to 89 years old, resided in about two dozen geographic areas of the United States, and were enrolled through a virtual design. In the prospective study, participants were assigned to cohorts based on the clinical history participants reported in a screening survey and a study questionnaire. Recovered participants in ImmuneRACE Cohort 3 were defined by two consecutive negative NP/OP PCR tests, clearance by a healthcare professional, or resolution of symptoms. Mobile phlebotomists in the prospective study collected whole blood, serum and a nasopharyngeal or oropharyngeal swab from every participant. Additional blood draws and questionnaires over an approximately two-month period could optionally be provided by prospective study participants. Before DNA extraction, blood samples from the prospective study were shipped at room temperature or frozen.

This chain joins TRBV28 to TRBJ2-1, with TRBD1 identical over 11 junction bases. Sequencing was done on a sample of PBMCs or T cells enriched from blood (not recorded which). This clonotype was sampled from a man between 18 and 35 years old who had recovered from COVID-19. The DNA sequence reads TGTGCCAGCAGTTTATATGCGGGACAGGGGGACGTTACGGGTGAGCAGTTCTTC. The encoded protein is CASSLYAGQGDVTGEQFF.